These 2 T cell receptor beta chains originate from one sample sequenced in a study of blood T cell repertoires in COVID-19. Profiling relied on immunoSEQ multiplex PCR, and the TCRdb table lists in-frame clones only, not all of them. Counted here are about 400,000 clones, 87% occurring once; the ten biggest clones make up 1.9%. The sample consisted of PBMCs or T cells enriched from blood (not recorded which). Every receptor here comes from a man aged 35 to 55 in a cohort exposed to, infected with or recovered from COVID-19 (not recorded which).

The rearrangement uses TRBV7-3 and TRBJ2-1; maybe TRBD2 (6 bases). CDR1 SGHTA and CDR2 FQGTGA come from the germline V gene. V dropped 1 base and J dropped 4 bases, with 11 bases sitting between them. This CDR3 is 15 amino acids long. CDR3 in amino acids: CASSLSGTSYNEQFF. DNA for the CDR3: TGTGCCAGCAGCTTAAGCGGGACGTCGTACAATGAGCAGTTCTTC.

The chain recombines TRBV11-2 with TRBJ2-1; 12 nucleotides agree with TRBD2. This CDR3 comprises 16 residues. Germline values: CDR1 SGHAT, CDR2 FQNNGV. Trimming cost V 1 base and J 8 bases; bases outside gene matches: 6. The CDR3 protein is CASSLGASGRVDEQFF. The CDR3 region has the DNA TGTGCCAGCAGCTTAGGGGCTAGCGGGAGGGTCGATGAGCAGTTCTTC.